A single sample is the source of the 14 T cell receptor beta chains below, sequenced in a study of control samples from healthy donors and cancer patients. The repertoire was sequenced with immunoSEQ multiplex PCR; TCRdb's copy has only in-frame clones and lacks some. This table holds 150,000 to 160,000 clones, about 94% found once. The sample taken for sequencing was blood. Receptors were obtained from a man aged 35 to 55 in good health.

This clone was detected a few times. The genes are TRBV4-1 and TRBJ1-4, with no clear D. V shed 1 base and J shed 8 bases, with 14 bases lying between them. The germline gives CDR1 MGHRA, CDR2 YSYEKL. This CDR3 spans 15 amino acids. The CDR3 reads CASSQVLSKEEKLFF. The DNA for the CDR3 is TGCGCCAGCAGCCAAGTCTTGTCTAAAGAGGAAAAACTGTTTTTT.

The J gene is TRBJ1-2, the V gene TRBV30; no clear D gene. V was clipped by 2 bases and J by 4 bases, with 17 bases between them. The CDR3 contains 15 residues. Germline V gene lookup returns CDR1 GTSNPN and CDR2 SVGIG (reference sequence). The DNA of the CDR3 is TGTGCCTGGAGTTTCTTCGAGGGAAACCGCTATGGCTACACCTTC. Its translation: CAWSFFEGNRYGYTF.

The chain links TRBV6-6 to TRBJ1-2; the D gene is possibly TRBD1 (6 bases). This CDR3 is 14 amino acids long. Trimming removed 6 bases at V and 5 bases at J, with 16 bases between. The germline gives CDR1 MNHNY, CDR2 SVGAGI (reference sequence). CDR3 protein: CASSPKQGGYGYTF. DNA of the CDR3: TGTGCCAGCAGCCCCAAACAGGGAGGATATGGCTACACCTTC.

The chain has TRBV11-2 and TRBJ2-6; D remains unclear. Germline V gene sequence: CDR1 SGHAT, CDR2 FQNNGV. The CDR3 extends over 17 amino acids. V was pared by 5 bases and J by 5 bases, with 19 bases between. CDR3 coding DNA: TGTGCCAGCAGCGGTTCTTTTTCGCGTAGCCGGGCCAACGTCCTGACTTTC. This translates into CASSGSFSRSRANVLTF.

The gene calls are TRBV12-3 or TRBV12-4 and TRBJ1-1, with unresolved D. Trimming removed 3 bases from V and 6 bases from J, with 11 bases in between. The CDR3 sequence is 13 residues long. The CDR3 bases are TGTGCCAGCAGTTTCAGTGAGTACGCTGAAGCTTTCTTT. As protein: CASSFSEYAEAFF.

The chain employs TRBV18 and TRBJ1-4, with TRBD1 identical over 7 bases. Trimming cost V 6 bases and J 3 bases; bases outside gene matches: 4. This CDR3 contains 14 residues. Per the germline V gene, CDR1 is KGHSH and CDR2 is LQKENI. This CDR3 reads CASSRTGPNEKLFF. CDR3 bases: TGTGCCAGCTCCCGGACAGGTCCTAATGAAAAACTGTTTTTT. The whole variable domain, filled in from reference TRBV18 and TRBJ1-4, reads NAGVMQNPRHLVRRRGQEARLRCSPMKGHSHVYWYRQLPEEGLKFMVYLQKENIIDESGMPKERFSAEFPKEGPSILRIQQVVRGDSAAYFCASSRTGPNEKLFFGSGTQLSVL.

CDR3 in amino acids: CASSLKGRGTAGANVLTF. In nucleotides, the CDR3 is TGTGCCAGCAGCTTAAAGGGCAGGGGGACCGCTGGGGCCAACGTCCTGACTTTC. The V and J genes are TRBV7-2 and TRBJ2-6; TRBD1 matches 7 bases. V dropped 2 bases and J dropped 2; count of bases not matched to a gene: 9. Germline V lookup: CDR1 SGHTA, CDR2 FQGNSA. The CDR3 extends over 18 amino acids.

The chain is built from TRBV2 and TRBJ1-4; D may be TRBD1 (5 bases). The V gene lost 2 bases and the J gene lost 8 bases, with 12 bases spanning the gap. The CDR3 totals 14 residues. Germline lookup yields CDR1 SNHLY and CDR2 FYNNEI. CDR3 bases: TGTGCCAGCAGTGAACAAGGGGCGGAGGAAAAACTGTTTTTT. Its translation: CASSEQGAEEKLFF.

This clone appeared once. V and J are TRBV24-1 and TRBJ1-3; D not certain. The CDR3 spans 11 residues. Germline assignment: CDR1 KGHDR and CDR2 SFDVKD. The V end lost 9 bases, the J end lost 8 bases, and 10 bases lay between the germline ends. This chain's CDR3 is CATQEADTIYF. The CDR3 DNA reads TGTGCCACCCAAGAGGCGGACACCATATATTTT.

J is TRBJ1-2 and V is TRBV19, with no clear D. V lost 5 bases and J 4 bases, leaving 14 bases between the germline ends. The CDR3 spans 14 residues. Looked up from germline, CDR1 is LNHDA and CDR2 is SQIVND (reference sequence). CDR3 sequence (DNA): TGTGCCAGTAGTCCAAGGGTTCTCATCTATGGCTACACCTTC. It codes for CASSPRVLIYGYTF.

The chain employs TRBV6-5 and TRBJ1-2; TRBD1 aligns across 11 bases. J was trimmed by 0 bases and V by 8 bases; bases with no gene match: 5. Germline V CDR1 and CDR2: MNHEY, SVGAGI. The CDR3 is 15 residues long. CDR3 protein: CASRDRGRSNYGYTF. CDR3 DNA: TGTGCCAGCCGGGACAGGGGGAGATCTAACTATGGCTACACCTTC.

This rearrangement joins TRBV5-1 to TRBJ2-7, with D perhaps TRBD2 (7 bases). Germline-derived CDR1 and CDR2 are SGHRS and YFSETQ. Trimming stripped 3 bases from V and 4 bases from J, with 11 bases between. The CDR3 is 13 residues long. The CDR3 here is CASSWGGGYEQYF. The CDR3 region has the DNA TGCGCCAGCAGCTGGGGAGGGGGGTACGAGCAGTACTTC.

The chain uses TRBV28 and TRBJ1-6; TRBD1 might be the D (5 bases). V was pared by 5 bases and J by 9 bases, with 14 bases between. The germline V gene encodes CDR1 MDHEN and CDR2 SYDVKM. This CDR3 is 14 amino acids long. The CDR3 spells CASSPRVGGSPLHF. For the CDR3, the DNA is TGTGCCAGCAGTCCCAGGGTTGGTGGTTCACCCCTCCACTTT.

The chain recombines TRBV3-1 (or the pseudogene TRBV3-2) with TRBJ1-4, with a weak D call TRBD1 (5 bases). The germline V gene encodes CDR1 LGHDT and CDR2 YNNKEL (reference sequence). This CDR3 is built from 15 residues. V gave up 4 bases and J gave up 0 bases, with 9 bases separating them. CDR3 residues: CASSRAGSTNEKLFF. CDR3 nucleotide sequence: TGTGCCAGCAGCCGGGCAGGGTCAACTAATGAAAAACTGTTTTTT.